In its sample, the clone carrying this TCR beta chain was seen many times. Its antigen is currently unknown. With 0 bases removed from V and 6 bases from J, the gap between germline ends came to 12 bases. The CDR3 extends over 15 amino acids. Germline lookup yields CDR1 MGHRA and CDR2 YSYEKL. Whoever was chosen for sequencing had shown CD8+CD57+ cell expansion by flow cytometry. This entry belongs to a study of CD8+CD57+ T cells in acquired aplastic anemia. Background on the study: Mean DNA quantity obtained from sorted CD4+ and CD8+ cells was about 3 ug.

Study outcomes and limitations: A significant difference in CD8+ Simpson's diversity between patients and controls was not found.

Profiles of TCR beta VDJ and CDR3 were generated from a genomic DNA template. TCRdb processed the reads anew with MiXCR; each CDR3 protein has one entry. The sample contains some 150,000 distinct CDR3 sequences, 70% to 75% of which appear only once. The clonotype comes from a human donor with aplastic anemia. This rearrangement joins TRBV4-1 to TRBJ2-1, with D perhaps TRBD1 or TRBD2 (5 bases each). Sequencing was carried out using sorted CD4+, CD8+, or CD8+CD57+ T cells (not recorded which) from PBMCs. CDR3 nucleotides: TGCGCCAGCAGCCAAGATAGAGGGGTCCCCAATGAGCAGTTCTTC. It codes for CASSQDRGVPNEQFF.